This T cell receptor (beta chain) was obtained from a study of T cells in Graves' hyperthyroidism and ophthalmopathy. Regions amplified from RNA transcripts were the TCR beta CDR3 regions. The HTBI primer set served for first-round RT-PCR of the TCR CDR3. A single record per CDR3 protein comes from TCRdb applying MiXCR to the multiplex PCR reads. The sample lists some 510,000 distinct CDR3 sequences, around 46% occurring once. Exclusion followed for patients with uncontrolled infection, other autoimmune disease, pregnancy or lactation. The study's findings and limits: Ophthalmopathy was separated from stable hyperthyroidism by a 13 V-J model. Most thyroid clonotypes expanded above 0.001 appeared in blood too.

With regard to this clonotype: Its antigen is still unknown.

This CDR3 spans 14 amino acids. V shed 1 base and J shed 8 bases, with 14 bases lying between them. CDR1 MGHDK and CDR2 SYGVNS come from the germline V gene. The sequence came from a woman under 30 with Graves' hyperthyroidism. The sample consisted of peripheral blood or thyroid tissue (not recorded which). The chain employs TRBV25-1 and TRBJ1-2; a possible D gene is TRBD1 (5 bases). CDR3 sequence: CASSESFQGGGYTF. In nucleotides, the CDR3 is TGTGCCAGCAGTGAATCTTTTCAGGGCGGGGGCTACACCTTC.